The 3 T cell receptor beta chains presented below share a single source sample, sequenced in a study of blood T cell repertoires in COVID-19. Some clones are missing from TCRdb's copy, which holds only in-frame ones; the method was immunoSEQ multiplex PCR. Counted here are approximately 300,000 clones, approximately 86% occurring once; the ten biggest clones make up about 2.3%. The specimen sequenced was peripheral blood. The receptors were gathered from a man between 18 and 29 years old with active or convalescent COVID-19.

This sequence joins TRBV6-5 and TRBJ2-5; perhaps TRBD2 as D (6 bases). Trimming pared 2 bases from V and 4 bases from J, leaving 11 bases between. The CDR3 runs to 14 residues. Germline V CDR1 and CDR2: MNHEY, SVGAGI. This CDR3 is CASSYGVGGETQYF. The CDR3 DNA follows: TGTGCCAGCAGTTACGGTGTGGGAGGAGAGACCCAGTACTTC.

The V call is TRBV11-2, the J call TRBJ1-5; TRBD1 matches at 7 bases. The germline V gene has CDR1 SGHAT and CDR2 FQNNGV. CDR3 size: 12 residues. V gave up 8 bases and J gave up 4 bases; unmatched junction bases: 2. The CDR3 DNA reads as TGTGCCAGCGGGACAGAGAATCAGCCCCAGCATTTT. This translates into CASGTENQPQHF.

The V call is TRBV4-1, the J call TRBJ2-7; D call uncertain. The CDR3 extends over 12 amino acids. The germline V gene has CDR1 MGHRA and CDR2 YSYEKL. Trimming took 3 bases from V and 6 from J, leaving 9 bases between them. The CDR3 here is CASSQVNSEQYF. CDR3 DNA: TGCGCCAGCAGCCAGGTGAACAGCGAGCAGTACTTC.